The entry below gives a single T cell receptor (beta chain) sequence along with its context. As yet, its antigen is unknown. The CDR3 length is 13 residues. The ends were cut back, 6 bases at V and 2 bases at J, with 8 bases in the middle. CDR1 MNHEY and CDR2 SVGEGT come from the germline V gene. Here immunoSEQ multiplex PCR was the method, and the copy in TCRdb shows in-frame clones only, minus some. The table lists approximately 190,000 clones, approximately 93% of them singletons, with approximately 1% in the top ten. This record comes from a study of T cell responses to AZD1222 COVID-19 vaccine. General study results and limits: Donors were largely white British and mainly female; clonal diversity was possibly underestimated. Regions 160-218 and 743-854 held dominance among vaccine-associated CD4 TCRs, which spanned spike. In the spike-specific TCR repertoire, nearly half reportedly target unmutated variant regions.

The V call is TRBV6-2 or TRBV6-3, the J call TRBJ1-3, with D uncertain. The sequencing here drew on peripheral blood, taken 28 days after the second AZD1222 dose. The clonotype comes from an adult who received the AZD1222 COVID-19 vaccine. The CDR3 spells CASSRGPGNTIYF. CDR3 DNA: TGTGCCAGCAGCCGCGGTCCTGGAAACACCATATATTTT.